The clone carrying this T cell receptor beta chain was recorded only once. As yet, its antigen is unknown. Sorting of CD4+ and CD8+ T cells was performed on PBMCs. The germline V and J ends were trimmed by 3 bases and 6 bases, with 9 bases remaining between them. The CDR3 contains 12 residues. Germline values: CDR1 SEHNR, CDR2 FQNEAQ (reference sequence). These data are taken from a study of CD8+ T cells in alopecia areata. Following extraction, RNA underwent reverse transcription to cDNA, which served as the sequencing template. Some clones are missing from TCRdb's copy, which holds only in-frame ones; the method was immunoSEQ multiplex PCR. The profile shows approximately 57,000 clones, about 96% of them singletons. Study outcomes and limitations: Lesional scalp displayed greater clonality than normal scalp, most notably in alopecia totalis/universalis.

The chain uses TRBV7-9 and TRBJ2-7, with D tentatively TRBD2 (6 bases). The material was CD8+ T cells sorted from blood, obtained at week 0. The receptor's source is a human donor with alopecia areata. CDR3 bases: TGTGCCAGCAGCTTCCAGGGAGGCGAGCAGTACTTC. It is translated as CASSFQGGEQYF.